A selection of T cell receptor beta chains follows, all from one sample in a study of CD8 T cells in ankylosing spondylitis. One entry per CDR3 protein, called by TCRdb with MiXCR from the 5' RACE reads. This sample has under 200,000 distinct CDR3 sequences, with 13% found just once. The specimen was blood, either unsorted or a sorted T cell fraction (not recorded which). The source is a female donor with ankylosing spondylitis or in good health (not recorded which). Each CDR3 is given with its conserved first and last residue. The D gene is left open where the match is weak. Clone sizes are given selectively: once, few, many, or a class where the clone is expanded.

j_call cdr3_length v_call clone_size d_call cdr3_aa cdr3_nt
TRBJ2-1 16 TRBV18 many TRBD2 CASSRTSPPSYNEQFF TGTGCCAGCTCCAGGACTAGTCCTCCCTCCTACAATGAGCAGTTCTTC
TRBJ1-6 13 TRBV20-1 - - CSVSDSGNSPLHF TGCAGTGTAAGTGACAGCGGAAATTCACCCCTCCACTTT
TRBJ1-5 17 TRBV13 few - CASSLTTGTLGNQPQHF TGTGCCAGCAGCTTAACCACAGGGACACTTGGCAATCAGCCCCAGCATTTT
TRBJ1-3 14 TRBV5-1 many - CASQDSYSGNTIYF TGCGCCAGTCAGGACAGCTACTCTGGAAACACCATATATTTT
TRBJ2-2 15 TRBV5-1 few TRBD2 CASTHSGGATRELFF TGCGCCAGCACCCACTCGGGAGGGGCGACACGGGAGCTGTTTTTT
TRBJ2-5 16 TRBV27 many - CASSLGSGRTLETQYF TGTGCCAGCAGTTTAGGGTCAGGGCGGACGCTAGAGACCCAGTACTTC
TRBJ2-7 11 TRBV12-3/TRBV12-4 many - CASSGFYEQYF TGTGCCAGCAGTGGATTCTACGAGCAGTACTTC
TRBJ2-1 16 TRBV27 many - CASSPEQGRSYNEQFF TGTGCCAGCAGCCCTGAACAGGGGAGGTCCTACAATGAGCAGTTCTTC
TRBJ2-7 16 TRBV5-1 few TRBD2 CASSLGLARSSYEQYF TGCGCCAGCAGCTTGGGACTAGCGCGGAGCTCCTACGAGCAGTACTTC
TRBJ1-2 12 TRBV7-9 medium-sized - CASSLGGTGRTF TGTGCCAGCAGCTTAGGGGGGACTGGACGCACCTTC
TRBJ1-5 16 TRBV5-6 many TRBD1 CASSLAGGGSNQPQHF TGTGCCAGCAGCTTGGCAGGGGGTGGAAGCAATCAGCCCCAGCATTTT
TRBJ2-7 13 TRBV29-1 many - CSVRTRLSYEQYF TGCAGCGTCCGAACACGCCTCTCCTACGAGCAGTACTTC
TRBJ2-7 14 TRBV25-1 few TRBD1 CASSEFDRGDEQYF TGTGCCAGCAGTGAATTCGACAGGGGCGATGAGCAGTACTTC
TRBJ2-7 17 TRBV28 - TRBD2 CASKRRGTSSFKDEQYF TGTGCCAGCAAGAGACGCGGGACTAGCTCCTTCAAGGACGAGCAGTACTTC
TRBJ2-3 14 TRBV7-8 many - CASSLDRTTDTQYF TGTGCCAGCAGCTTAGACAGGACTACAGATACGCAGTATTTT
TRBJ2-2 14 TRBV20-1 few - CSARGAANTGELFF TGCAGTGCCAGAGGAGCAGCGAACACCGGGGAGCTGTTTTTT
TRBJ2-7 15 TRBV12-3/TRBV12-4 many TRBD1 CASSLDRDRASEQYF TGTGCCAGCAGTTTAGACCGGGACAGGGCATCCGAGCAGTACTTC
TRBJ1-4 15 TRBV20-1 - - CSARDTRQRGEKLFF TGCAGTGCTAGAGACACACGACAGAGGGGTGAAAAACTGTTTTTT
TRBJ2-5 13 TRBV20-1 few - CSASGQTQETQYF TGCAGTGCTAGTGGACAAACCCAAGAGACCCAGTACTTC
TRBJ2-1 11 TRBV24-1 many - CATSGLNEQFF TGTGCCACCAGTGGACTCAATGAGCAGTTCTTC
TRBJ2-3 14 TRBV7-2 few - CASSLVDRADTQYF TGTGCCAGCAGCTTAGTCGATCGGGCAGATACGCAGTATTTT
TRBJ2-2 14 TRBV6-4 many - CASSDGPHTGELFF TGTGCCAGCAGTGACGGCCCGCACACCGGGGAGCTGTTTTTT
TRBJ1-1 15 TRBV30 few - CAWRVGANLNTEAFF TGTGCCTGGAGGGTAGGGGCAAATCTGAACACTGAAGCTTTCTTT
TRBJ2-1 13 TRBV20-1 many TRBD1 CSARGGTVNEQFF TGCAGTGCTAGAGGAGGGACAGTGAATGAGCAGTTCTTC
TRBJ2-7 17 TRBV9 many TRBD2 CASSVKQWTSGSEEQYF TGTGCCAGCAGCGTAAAGCAATGGACTAGCGGGAGTGAAGAGCAGTACTTC
TRBJ2-7 15 TRBV7-2 - TRBD2 CASSLEGGRTYEQYF TGTGCCAGCAGCTTAGAGGGAGGGAGGACCTACGAGCAGTACTTC
TRBJ1-2 17 TRBV20-1 few TRBD1 CSARLPSGDRGNYGYTF TGCAGTGCCAGATTACCCTCGGGGGACAGGGGGAACTATGGCTACACCTTC
TRBJ1-2 13 TRBV12-3/TRBV12-4 many - CASSPVGAGGYTF TGTGCCAGCAGTCCGGTGGGGGCGGGTGGCTACACCTTC
TRBJ1-5 14 TRBV11-2 many - CASSISEGRQPQHF TGTGCCAGCAGCATTAGTGAAGGCAGGCAGCCCCAGCATTTT